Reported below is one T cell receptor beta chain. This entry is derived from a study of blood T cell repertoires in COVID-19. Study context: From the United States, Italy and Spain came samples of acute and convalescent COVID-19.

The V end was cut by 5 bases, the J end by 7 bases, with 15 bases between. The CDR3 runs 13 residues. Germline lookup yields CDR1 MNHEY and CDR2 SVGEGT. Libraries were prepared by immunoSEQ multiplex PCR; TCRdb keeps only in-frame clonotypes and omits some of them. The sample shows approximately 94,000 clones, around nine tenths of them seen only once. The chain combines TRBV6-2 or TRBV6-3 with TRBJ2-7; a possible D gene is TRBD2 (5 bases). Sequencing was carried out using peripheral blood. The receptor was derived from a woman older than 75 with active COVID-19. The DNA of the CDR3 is TGTGCCAGCAGTCCCTCGGGTCGCGGGGAGCAGTACTTC. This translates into CASSPSGRGEQYF.